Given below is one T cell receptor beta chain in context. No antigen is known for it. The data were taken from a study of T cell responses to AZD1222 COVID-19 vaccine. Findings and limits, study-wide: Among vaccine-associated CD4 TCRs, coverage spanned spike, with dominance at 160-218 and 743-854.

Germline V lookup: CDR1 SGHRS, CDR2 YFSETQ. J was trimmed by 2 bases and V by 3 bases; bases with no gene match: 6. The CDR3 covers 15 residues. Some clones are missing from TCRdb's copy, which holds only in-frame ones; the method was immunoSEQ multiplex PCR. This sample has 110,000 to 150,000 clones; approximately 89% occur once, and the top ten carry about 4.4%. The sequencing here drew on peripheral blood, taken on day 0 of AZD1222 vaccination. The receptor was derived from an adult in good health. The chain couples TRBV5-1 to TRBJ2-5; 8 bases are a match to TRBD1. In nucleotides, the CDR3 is TGCGCCAGCAGCTACGGACAGGGAAGGCAAGAGACCCAGTACTTC. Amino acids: CASSYGQGRQETQYF.